This T cell receptor (beta chain) is from a study of T-cell memory formation after mild COVID-19. In germline, CDR1 is SGDLS, CDR2 YYNGEE. Trimming stripped 4 bases from V and 4 bases from J, with 11 bases between. The CDR3 length is 13 residues. There are a few counts of this clonotype. MiXCR, applied by TCRdb to the 5' RACE reads, yields one record per CDR3 protein. Of around 310,000 distinct CDR3 sequences in the sample, 13% to 15% were seen once. The sequenced sample was PBMCs or a T cell subset sorted from them (not recorded which). The receptor was isolated from a man aged 18 to 35 who had mild COVID-19 (a few samples of this study predate the infection). Cell type and time point are not known. The chain combines TRBV9 with TRBJ1-1; the D is unclear. The CDR3 nucleotides are TGTGCCAGCAGCCTCGGGGTGAGCACTGAAGCTTTCTTT. Encoded protein: CASSLGVSTEAFF.